One TCR beta chain is described in this entry. The antigen it binds to is not known. No qualities accompany the bases; no much larger clone lies one base away. The data were taken from a study of PD-1 blockade in classical Hodgkin lymphoma (dated by TCRdb to the early 2020s). General notes on the study: Nivolumab dosing was 3 mg/kg intravenously every 2 weeks, continuing until either disease progression or unacceptable toxicity. A peripheral blood immune signature of response to PD-1 blockade in classical Hodgkin lymphoma was defined using TCR beta sequencing and CyTOF.

The time point tag for this specimen amounts to: cycle 2 day 1 (C2D1) of nivolumab. Every trial patient had relapsed following autologous stem cell transplantation, and prior brentuximab vedotin exposure was what differed among cohorts A, B and C. The trial cohort was composed of approximately 60 patients with relapsed/refractory classical Hodgkin lymphoma, for whom complete response, partial response or progressive disease was recorded as best overall response. Single-agent nivolumab was administered to trial patients in the multi-cohort phase II CheckMate 205 trial. An independent review committee assessed best overall response by applying the 2007 International Working Group response criteria. Trial PBMCs were collected immediately before nivolumab initiation (C1D1) and during therapy at cycle 2 day 1 and cycle 4 day 1. After peripheral blood was drawn into 8 mL Vacutainer Cell Preparation Tubes, PBMCs were isolated by centrifugation and then cryopreserved.

The Qiagen DNeasy kit was used to extract genomic DNA from unsorted PBMCs and from the negatively selected CD4+ and CD8+ fractions. Using primers that anneal to V and J segments, immunoSEQ multiplex PCR amplified the TCR beta CDR3 regions. A synthetic immune receptor repertoire was used to minimize amplification bias, and any residual bias was removed computationally once sequencing was done. For the original study's pipeline: Custom Python scripts were used to quantify repertoire diversity as the Shannon entropy index. Unsorted, CD4+ and CD8+ repertoires were examined separately, except in combined analyses, for which CD4+ and CD8+ sequences were merged in silico. A clone was considered expanded if an increase in frequency of at least 2-fold after treatment relative to C1D1 was found, and a pseudocount of 0.5 was applied to clones undetected at baseline. Clones with 0 or 1 copy at C1D1 were classified as singleton clones, and clones with 2 or more copies were classified as non-singleton clones. By matching protein sequences in sorted samples from the same patient, clones expanded in unsorted samples were annotated as CD4+, CD8+ or unknown. Diversity changes from C1D1 to C4D1 were tested in paired samples using Wilcoxon tests. As stored in TCRdb, this immuneACCESS dataset retains in-frame rearrangements with V and J assigned. A fraction of the clones does not appear; measured against another copy, unresolved V genes explain less than half of the discrepancy, and the remainder lacks a known reason. V, J and clone size are those of that table, while D and trimming were read from the DNA. The sample table records roughly 150,000 clones; approximately 81% of these occur just once. Approximately 9.6% of the sample rests with the top ten.

Summary of the overall study and its limitations: Lower diversity was observed in patients in whom nivolumab was started less than 1 year after ASCT, and these patients were excluded from later analyses so that confounding by immune reconstitution would be avoided. Newly diagnosed patients were reported to have lower baseline TCR diversity than healthy donors, and relapsed/refractory patients were reported to have lower baseline TCR diversity still. A significant rise by C4D1 was seen in CD4+ but not CD8+ TCR diversity (p=0.0027 vs p=0.16), with the rise being most apparent in complete responders (p=0.02). Only a single clinical trial cohort was studied, and what caused the repertoire differences, possibly disease activity or prior therapy, remained undefined. Among trial patients, those achieving complete response had baseline diversity similar to that of newly diagnosed patients, while diversity was significantly lower in partial responders and progressors.

The CDR3, from cysteine to phenylalanine, totals 19 residues. Just CDR3 DNA is preserved here, 57 bases in frame from base 1. At the junction V is shortened by 0 bases and J by 6 bases, with 23 bases in between. CDR1 ENHRY and CDR2 SYGVKD were looked up in the germline V gene. Sequenced here: peripheral blood mononuclear cells (PBMCs), sampled before the second cycle of nivolumab. The origin of this receptor is a human donor with classical Hodgkin lymphoma. The chain is encoded by TRBV10-3 joined to TRBJ2-2; the D gene cannot be resolved reliably. The bases read TGTGCCATCAGTGAGTCCCTAGGCCAAGGGCCCCGCGACGCCGGGGAGCTGTTTTTT. Translated, this gives CAISESLGQGPRDAGELFF.